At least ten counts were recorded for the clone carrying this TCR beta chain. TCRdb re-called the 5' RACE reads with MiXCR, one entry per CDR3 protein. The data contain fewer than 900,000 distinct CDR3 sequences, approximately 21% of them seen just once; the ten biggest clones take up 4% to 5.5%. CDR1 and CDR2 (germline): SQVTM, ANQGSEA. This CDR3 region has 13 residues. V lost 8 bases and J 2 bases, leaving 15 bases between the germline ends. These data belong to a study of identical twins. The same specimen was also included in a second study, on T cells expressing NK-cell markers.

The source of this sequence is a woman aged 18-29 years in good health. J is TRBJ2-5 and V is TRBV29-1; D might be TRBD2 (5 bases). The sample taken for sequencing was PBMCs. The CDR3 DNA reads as TGCAGCTCCGAAGGACTTCAGCAAGAGACCCAGTACTTC. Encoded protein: CSSEGLQQETQYF. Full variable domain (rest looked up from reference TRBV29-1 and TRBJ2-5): SAVISQKPSRDICQRGTSLTIQCQVDSQVTMMFWYRQQPGQSLTLIATANQGSEATYESGFVIDKFPISRPNLTFSTLTVSNMSPEDSSIYLCSSEGLQQETQYFGPGTRLLVL.